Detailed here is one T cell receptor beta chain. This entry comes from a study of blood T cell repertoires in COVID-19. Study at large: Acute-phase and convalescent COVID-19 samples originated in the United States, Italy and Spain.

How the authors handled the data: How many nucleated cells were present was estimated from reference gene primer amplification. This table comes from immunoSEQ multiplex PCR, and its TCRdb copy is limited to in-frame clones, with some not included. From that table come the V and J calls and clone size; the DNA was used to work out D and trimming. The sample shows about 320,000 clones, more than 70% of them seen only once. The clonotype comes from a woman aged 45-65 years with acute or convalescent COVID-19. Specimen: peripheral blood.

CDR3 sequence reads: CASVQTGKETQYF. In nucleotides, the CDR3 is TGTGCCAGCGTCCAGACCGGGAAGGAGACCCAGTACTTC. The rearrangement uses TRBV28 and TRBJ2-5; a weak D match, TRBD2 (5 bases). This CDR3 is 13 amino acids long. Trimming took off 8 bases at V and 5 bases at J, with 15 bases between the two ends. The germline CDR1 and CDR2 sequences are MDHEN and SYDVKM.